This T cell receptor (beta chain) derives from a study of human T cells and chemical hapten exposure (dated by TCRdb to the early 2020s). Looking at the study overall: For sensitization, 2% DPC in acetone was applied to a roughly 2 cm by roughly 2 cm area of upper inner arm skin. The study tracked peripheral blood TCR repertoire changes in vivo during primary and secondary sensitization to the hapten diphenylcyclopropenone (DPC) in alopecia patients. For TCR sequencing, blood came from 25 to 35 alopecia patients at anywhere from one to four time points (pre-sensitization, 2, 6 and 24 weeks). Patch tests used Finn chambers with 0.01% DPC on the upper back, scored after 6 days by International Contact Dermatitis Research Group standards. Blood was sampled from patients pre-sensitization (week 0) and at 2, 6 and about 24 weeks after DPC sensitization. Most of the patients in the cohort were female, and the cohort covered alopecia areata with under or over 50% scalp involvement, alopecia totalis and alopecia universalis. Weekly therapeutic DPC doses were additionally applied to the scalp of patients throughout the approximately 24-week study period. Libraries were combined into a pool for sequencing, and differences in TCR yield between samples came mainly from small differences in library volumes within the pool. Study-level results and caveats: A positive correlation was found between the number of PT1 expanded TCRs and patch test score, with significance reached at thresholds 8, 16 and 32 but not 4. Expanded TCRs formed significantly more large CDR3 similarity clusters than pre-sensitization or healthy control sets, consistent with antigen-driven responses. All patients had alopecia, a presumed autoimmune disease, so their immune response might differ from that of healthy individuals. After repeated subsampling, changes were observed in the strength of the expansion versus patch-test correlation and in the threshold at which the correlation became significant. DPC sensitization did not change how many TCRs were above 1 in 1000 frequency, and no evidence was found of alterations in global repertoire structure.

Regarding this clonotype: Its recognized antigen is unknown. Qualities for individual bases were not recorded, and no much larger clone is one base off.

To prepare the library, RACE was applied. The listed sequencing device is NextSeq 500. During library preparation, unique molecular identifiers were attached to individual cDNA molecules so that TCRs could be counted quantitatively and reproducibly. Both TCR alpha and TCR beta chains were sequenced from each blood RNA sample. As for how the authors treated the data: The median number of TCRs per sample was 85,000 to 100,000, ranging from 23,224 to 690,600. V, J and CDR3 annotation of the TCR reads was performed with the Decombinator software suite. For PS versus PT1 abundance plots, all samples were subsampled to the same number of TCRs (28,000). Expanded TCRs were defined as absent before sensitization and observed at least eight times at the 2-week time point. TCRdb trimmed the raw reads at Q25, called clones with MiXCR and kept productive beta chains. Records with the same CDR3 protein are collapsed into one entry carrying the most frequent genes and DNA. TCRdb assigned the V and J calls; the authors' analysis was not used. This sample is represented by approximately 320,000 distinct CDR3 sequences; about 5.4% of them were singletons. The top ten clonotypes cover about 8.7% of the sample.

The meaning of the sample's time point label: pre-sensitization, week 0. The sample's treatment or condition, from its label and the paper: therapeutic diphenylcyclopropenone sensitization with weekly scalp DPC. At each patch-test visit, blood was drawn before the patch test was applied. To be eligible, patients had to be aged 18 to 70, diagnosed with alopecia and judged suitable for DPC therapy, while pregnant patients were excluded. Total RNA was extracted from unfractionated whole blood collected in Tempus Blood RNA tubes. For CDR1 and CDR2, the germline V gene (reference sequence) lists DFQATT and SNEGSKA. The CDR3, cysteine through phenylalanine, is 14 amino acids long. Only CDR3 DNA is held: 42 bases, read in frame from base 1. The germline ends are 19 bases apart after V is trimmed by 6 bases and J by 5 bases.

Sequencing was performed on whole blood, taken in connection with sensitization to the hapten diphenylcyclopropenone (DPC). This receptor chain uses TRBV20-1 and TRBJ1-1; tentative D gene TRBD1, with 5 bases matching. The clonotype was recovered from a woman younger than 30 with alopecia areata. Some clones in this sample may be carry-over from other donors' samples. The CDR3 has the sequence CSARRSQGGTEAFF. The DNA reads TGCAGTGCCCGACGGTCGCAGGGAGGGACTGAAGCTTTCTTT.